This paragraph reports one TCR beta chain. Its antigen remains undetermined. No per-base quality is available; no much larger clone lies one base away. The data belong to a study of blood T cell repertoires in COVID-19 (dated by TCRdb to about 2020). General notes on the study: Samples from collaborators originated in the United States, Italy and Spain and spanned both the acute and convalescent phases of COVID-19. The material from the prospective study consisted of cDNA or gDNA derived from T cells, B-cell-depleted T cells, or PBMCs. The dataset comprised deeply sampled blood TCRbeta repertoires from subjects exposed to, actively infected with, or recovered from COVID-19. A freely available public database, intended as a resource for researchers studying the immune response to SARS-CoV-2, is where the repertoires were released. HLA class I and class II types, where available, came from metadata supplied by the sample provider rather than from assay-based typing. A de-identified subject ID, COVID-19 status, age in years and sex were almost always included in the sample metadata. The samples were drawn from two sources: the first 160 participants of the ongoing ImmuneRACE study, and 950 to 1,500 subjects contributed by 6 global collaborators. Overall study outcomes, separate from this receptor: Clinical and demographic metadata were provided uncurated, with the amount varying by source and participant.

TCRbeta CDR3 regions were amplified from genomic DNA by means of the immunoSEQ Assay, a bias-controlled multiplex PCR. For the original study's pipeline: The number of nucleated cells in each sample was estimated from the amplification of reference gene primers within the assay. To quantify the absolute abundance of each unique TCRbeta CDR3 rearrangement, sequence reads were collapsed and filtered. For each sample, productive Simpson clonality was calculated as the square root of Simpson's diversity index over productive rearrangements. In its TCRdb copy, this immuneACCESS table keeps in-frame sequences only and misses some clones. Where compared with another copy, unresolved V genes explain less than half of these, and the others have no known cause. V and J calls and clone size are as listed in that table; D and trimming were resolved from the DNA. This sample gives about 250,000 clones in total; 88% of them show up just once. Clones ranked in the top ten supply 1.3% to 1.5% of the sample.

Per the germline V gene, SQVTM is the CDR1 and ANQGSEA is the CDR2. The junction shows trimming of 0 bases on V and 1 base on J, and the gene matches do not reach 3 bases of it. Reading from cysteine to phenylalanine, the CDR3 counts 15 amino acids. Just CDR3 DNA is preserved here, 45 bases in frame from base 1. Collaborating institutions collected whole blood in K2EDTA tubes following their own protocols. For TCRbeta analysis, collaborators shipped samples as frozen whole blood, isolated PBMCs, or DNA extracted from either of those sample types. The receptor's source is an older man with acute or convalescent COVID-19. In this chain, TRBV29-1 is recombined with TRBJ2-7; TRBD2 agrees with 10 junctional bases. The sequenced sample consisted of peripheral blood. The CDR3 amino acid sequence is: CSVEDLAGGSYEQYF. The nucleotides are TGCAGCGTTGAAGATTTAGCGGGAGGTTCCTACGAGCAGTACTTC.